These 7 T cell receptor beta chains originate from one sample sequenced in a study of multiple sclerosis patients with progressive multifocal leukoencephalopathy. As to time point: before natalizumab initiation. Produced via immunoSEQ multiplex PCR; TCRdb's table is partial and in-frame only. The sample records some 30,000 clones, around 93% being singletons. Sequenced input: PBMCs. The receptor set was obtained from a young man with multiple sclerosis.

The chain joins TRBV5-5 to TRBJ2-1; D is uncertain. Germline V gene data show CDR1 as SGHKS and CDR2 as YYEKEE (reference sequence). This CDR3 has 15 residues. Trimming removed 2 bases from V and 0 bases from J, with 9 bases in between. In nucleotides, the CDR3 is TGTGCCAGCAGCTTAGGAAGGAGCTCCTACAATGAGCAGTTCTTC. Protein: CASSLGRSSYNEQFF.

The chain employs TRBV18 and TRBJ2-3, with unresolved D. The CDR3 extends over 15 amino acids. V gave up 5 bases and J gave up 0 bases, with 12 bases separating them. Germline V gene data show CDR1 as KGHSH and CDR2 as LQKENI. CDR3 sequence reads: CASSEFPQSTDTQYF. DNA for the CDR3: TGTGCCAGCTCAGAATTTCCCCAGAGCACAGATACGCAGTATTTT.

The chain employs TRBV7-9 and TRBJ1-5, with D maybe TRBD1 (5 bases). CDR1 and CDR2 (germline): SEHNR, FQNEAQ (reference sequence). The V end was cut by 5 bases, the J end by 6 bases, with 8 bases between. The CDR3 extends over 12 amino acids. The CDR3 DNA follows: TGTGCCAGCAGCCGGGACGGTCAGCCCCAGCATTTT. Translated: CASSRDGQPQHF.

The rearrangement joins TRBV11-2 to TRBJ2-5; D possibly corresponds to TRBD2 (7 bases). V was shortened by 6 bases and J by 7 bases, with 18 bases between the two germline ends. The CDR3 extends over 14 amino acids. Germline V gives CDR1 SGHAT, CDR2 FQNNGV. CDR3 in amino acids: CASSTGKWEGTQYF. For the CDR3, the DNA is TGTGCCAGCAGTACAGGGAAGTGGGAGGGGACCCAGTACTTC.

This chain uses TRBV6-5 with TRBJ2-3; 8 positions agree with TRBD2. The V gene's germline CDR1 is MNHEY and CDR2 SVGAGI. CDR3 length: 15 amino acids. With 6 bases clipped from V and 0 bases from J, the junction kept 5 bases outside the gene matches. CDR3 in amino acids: CASSLSGSSTDTQYF. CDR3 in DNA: TGTGCCAGCAGCCTAAGCGGGAGTAGCACAGATACGCAGTATTTT.

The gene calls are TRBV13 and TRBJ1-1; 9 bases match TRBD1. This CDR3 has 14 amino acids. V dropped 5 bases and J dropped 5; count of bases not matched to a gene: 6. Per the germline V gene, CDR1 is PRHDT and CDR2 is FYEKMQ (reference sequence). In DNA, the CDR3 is TGTGCCAGCAGCATGGGACAGGGTGGGACTGAAGCTTTCTTT. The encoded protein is CASSMGQGGTEAFF.

The CDR3 spells CASGLEVGTEAFF. DNA of the CDR3: TGTGCTAGTGGTTTGGAAGTAGGAACTGAAGCTTTCTTT. V and J are TRBV12-5 and TRBJ1-1; D gene unclear. The CDR3 loop spans 13 amino acids. Trimming shortened V by 1 base and J by 5 bases, and 8 bases separated the two germline ends. CDR1 is LGHNT and CDR2 is FRNRAP in the germline V gene. Full variable domain (remainder filled in from reference TRBV12-5 and TRBJ1-1): DARVTQTPRHKVTEMGQEVTMRCQPILGHNTVFWYRQTMMQGLELLAYFRNRAPLDDSGMPKDRFSAEMPDATLATLKIQPSEPRDSAVYFCASGLEVGTEAFFGQGTRLTVV.